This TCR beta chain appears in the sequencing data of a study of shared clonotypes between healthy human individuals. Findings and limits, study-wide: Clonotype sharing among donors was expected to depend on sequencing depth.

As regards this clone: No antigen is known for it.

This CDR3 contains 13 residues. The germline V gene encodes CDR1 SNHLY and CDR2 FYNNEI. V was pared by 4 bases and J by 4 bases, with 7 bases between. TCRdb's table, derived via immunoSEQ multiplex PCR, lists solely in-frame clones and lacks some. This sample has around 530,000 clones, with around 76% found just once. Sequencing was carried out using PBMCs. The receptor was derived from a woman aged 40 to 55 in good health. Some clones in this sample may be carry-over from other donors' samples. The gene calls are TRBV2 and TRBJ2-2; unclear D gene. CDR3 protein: CASSGLITGELFF. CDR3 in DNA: TGTGCCAGCAGTGGCCTGATCACCGGGGAGCTGTTTTTT.